These 21 T cell receptor beta chains were sequenced from one sample in a study of blood T cell repertoires in COVID-19. Assay used: immunoSEQ multiplex PCR; TCRdb lists only in-frame clones, some missing. Among around 260,000 clones listed, roughly 86% were seen once. The sequencing input was peripheral blood. The receptor set was obtained from a woman in her sixties with COVID-19, enrolled during active disease.

This clone has a single count. This sequence joins TRBV27 and TRBJ2-1, with 12 positions matching TRBD1. The CDR3 spans 15 residues. Germline CDR1 and CDR2: MNHEY and SMNVEV (reference sequence). J lost 9 bases, V lost 5 bases, and 8 bases had no gene match. The CDR3 coding sequence is TGTGCCAGCAGTCTGCTGGGACAGGGGGCGCGTGAGCAGTTCTTC. The encoded protein is CASSLLGQGAREQFF.

The chain couples TRBV29-1 to TRBJ1-5; D uncertain. The CDR3 covers 14 residues. Trimming left V 3 bases short and J 7 bases short, with 16 bases between. Germline V gene lookup returns CDR1 SQVTM and CDR2 ANQGSEA. The CDR3 bases are TGCAGCGTTGAGGCGGAGGGAGGAGGACAGCCCCAGCATTTT. Protein: CSVEAEGGGQPQHF. The full variable domain, in which reference TRBV29-1 and TRBJ1-5 provide the parts outside the CDR3, is SAVISQKPSRDICQRGTSLTIQCQVDSQVTMMFWYRQQPGQSLTLIATANQGSEATYESGFVIDKFPISRPNLTFSTLTVSNMSPEDSSIYLCSVEAEGGGQPQHFGDGTRLSIL.

As concerns this clone: The junction departs from germline at one end; a sequencing error may be responsible. The V call is TRBV5-5, the J call TRBJ2-3, with TRBD2 matching over 7 bases. The V gene's germline CDR1 is SGHKS and CDR2 YYEKEE (reference sequence). The CDR3 sequence is 13 residues long. The CDR3: CASSHGGSDTQYF. The CDR3 nucleotides are TGTGCCAGCAGCCACGGGGGGTCAGACACGCAGTATTTT.

This rearrangement joins TRBV5-1 to TRBJ1-2, with 10 nucleotides matching TRBD1. V shed 4 bases and J 4 bases; nucleotides not matched to a gene: 7. CDR3 length: 15 amino acids. Germline V CDR1 and CDR2: SGHRS, YFSETQ. The CDR3: CASSSRDRGAYGYTF. The CDR3 coding sequence is TGCGCCAGCAGCAGCCGGGACAGGGGTGCCTATGGCTACACCTTC.

This clone came up a few times. This sequence joins TRBV6-5 and TRBJ2-5; D is perhaps TRBD2 (5 bases). Germline V CDR1 and CDR2: MNHEY, SVGAGI. The ends were cut back, 8 bases at V and 7 bases at J, with 17 bases in the middle. The CDR3 is made up of 13 amino acids. CDR3 sequence: CASHETRAGTQYF. In DNA, the CDR3 is TGTGCCAGCCACGAAACTAGGGCGGGGACCCAGTACTTC.

V usage is TRBV7-9 and J usage is TRBJ2-1, with TRBD2 matching 7 bases. The CDR3 has 17 amino acids. Germline trimming cut 1 base from V and 5 bases from J; bases unmatched to any gene: 11. Per germline, CDR1 SEHNR and CDR2 FQNEAQ (reference sequence). The DNA of the CDR3 is TGTGCCAGCAGCTTAGACACTTCGGGCGGGAGAAACAATGAGCAGTTCTTC. Protein product: CASSLDTSGGRNNEQFF.

The chain employs TRBV9 and TRBJ1-5, with D maybe TRBD1 (6 bases). The CDR3 extends over 14 amino acids. Trimming removed 3 bases from V and 6 bases from J, with 13 bases in between. Germline V gene data show CDR1 as SGDLS and CDR2 as YYNGEE. CDR3 coding DNA: TGTGCCAGCAGCGAGACAGGTGCCGGTCAGCCCCAGCATTTT. Its protein product is CASSETGAGQPQHF.

The CDR3 spells CASSPQTSANEQFF. The CDR3 bases are TGTGCCAGCAGCCCACAGACTAGTGCCAATGAGCAGTTCTTC. The genes are TRBV7-2 and TRBJ2-1, with a possible D match to TRBD2 (6 bases). In germline, CDR1 is SGHTA, CDR2 FQGNSA. CDR3 length equals 14 residues. Trimming cost V 5 bases and J 6 bases, with 14 bases left between them.

This sequence joins TRBV6-2 or TRBV6-3 and TRBJ1-2; D uncertain. The CDR3 is 13 residues long. V gave up 2 bases and J gave up 6 bases, with 10 bases separating them. The germline V gene has CDR1 MNHEY and CDR2 SVGEGT. CDR3 bases: TGTGCCAGCAGTTACGGAAGACATAATGGCTACACCTTC. Its protein is CASSYGRHNGYTF.

This chain joins TRBV2 and TRBJ2-7, with 9 bases that match TRBD1. Trimming cost V 6 bases and J 2 bases; bases outside gene matches: 2. CDR1 is SNHLY and CDR2 is FYNNEI in the germline V gene. This CDR3 has 13 amino acids. CDR3 loop: CASRGQGAYEQYF. The DNA for the CDR3 is TGTGCCAGCAGGGGACAGGGAGCCTACGAGCAGTACTTC.

The J gene is TRBJ1-6, the V gene TRBV30; TRBD1 matches at 9 bases. Trimming cost V 2 bases and J 10 bases; bases outside gene matches: 12. The CDR3 covers 16 residues. Germline V gene sequence: CDR1 GTSNPN, CDR2 SVGIG (reference sequence). The CDR3 nucleotides read TGTGCCTGGAGTTCCCGGGCCGGGACAGGGAAATCACCCCTCCACTTT. The encoded protein is CAWSSRAGTGKSPLHF.

This chain links TRBV5-4 with TRBJ1-6; 12 bases line up with TRBD1. CDR1 is SGHNT and CDR2 is YYREEE in the germline V gene (reference sequence). The CDR3 has 15 residues. V trimming: 4 bases; J trimming: 8 bases; junction bases outside the gene matches: 4. The CDR3 here is CASSGDRGRYSPLHF. CDR3 in DNA: TGTGCCAGCAGCGGGGACAGGGGGCGTTATTCACCCCTCCACTTT. Full variable domain (missing parts from reference TRBV5-4 and TRBJ1-6): ETGVTQSPTHLIKTRGQQVTLRCSSQSGHNTVSWYQQALGQGPQFIFQYYREEENGRGNFPPRFSGLQFPNYSSELNVNALELDDSALYLCASSGDRGRYSPLHFGNGTRLTVT.

The chain has TRBV7-3 and TRBJ1-4; no reliable D call. This CDR3 comprises 13 residues. Per the germline V gene, CDR1 is SGHTA and CDR2 is FQGTGA. V shed 3 bases and J shed 3 bases, with 5 bases lying between them. The CDR3 here is CASSFGPNEKLFF. CDR3 nucleotide sequence: TGTGCCAGCAGCTTCGGTCCTAATGAAAAACTGTTTTTT.

The chain couples TRBV5-1 to TRBJ2-1; 9 bases agree with TRBD2. This CDR3 has 13 amino acids. Germline V gives CDR1 SGHRS, CDR2 YFSETQ. V dropped 8 bases and J dropped 7; count of bases not matched to a gene: 7. The CDR3 DNA reads as TGCGCCAGTTTGGGACTAGCAAGAAATGAGCAGTTCTTC. Translating gives CASLGLARNEQFF.

The gene calls are TRBV7-9 and TRBJ2-7; D remains unclear. Trimming pared 4 bases from V and 7 bases from J, leaving 11 bases between. The CDR3 extends over 12 amino acids. Per germline, CDR1 SEHNR and CDR2 FQNEAQ (reference sequence). The CDR3 spells CASSSQPWEQYF. As DNA, the CDR3 is TGTGCCAGCAGCTCACAGCCGTGGGAGCAGTACTTC.

The rearrangement uses TRBV18 and TRBJ1-3, with 8 bases identical to TRBD1. This CDR3 region has 15 residues. Germline V gene lookup returns CDR1 KGHSH and CDR2 LQKENI. The V and J ends lost 2 bases and 4 bases, in that order; junction bases with no gene match: 4. CDR3 loop: CASSPSTGAGNTIYF. For the CDR3, the DNA is TGTGCCAGCTCACCATCGACAGGGGCCGGAAACACCATATATTTT. The whole variable domain, filled in from reference TRBV18 and TRBJ1-3, reads NAGVMQNPRHLVRRRGQEARLRCSPMKGHSHVYWYRQLPEEGLKFMVYLQKENIIDESGMPKERFSAEFPKEGPSILRIQQVVRGDSAAYFCASSPSTGAGNTIYFGEGSWLTVV.

This chain connects TRBV15 to TRBJ2-1; TRBD2 matches 14 bases. The CDR3 covers 19 residues. The J segment lost 8 bases and the V segment lost 9 bases, leaving 21 bases of the junction unmatched. CDR1 is LNHNV, CDR2 YYDKDF, per germline (reference sequence). This CDR3 reads CATKTNLGTSGREGHEQFF. CDR3 bases: TGTGCCACTAAAACGAATCTTGGGACTAGCGGGAGAGAGGGCCATGAGCAGTTCTTC.

V is TRBV30 and J is TRBJ1-1, with TRBD1 identical over 7 bases. This CDR3 contains 12 residues. The V gene end was trimmed by 5 bases and the J gene end by 4 bases; junction bases not matched to a gene: 4. From germline, CDR1 is GTSNPN and CDR2 SVGIG (reference sequence). CDR3 residues: CAWADRRTEAFF. CDR3 coding DNA: TGTGCCTGGGCGGACAGGCGCACTGAAGCTTTCTTT.

The genes are TRBV6-5 and TRBJ2-7, with 8 bases identical to TRBD1. The germline gives CDR1 MNHEY, CDR2 SVGAGI. Germline trimming cut 2 bases from V and 2 bases from J; bases unmatched to any gene: 8. This CDR3 is 16 amino acids long. For the CDR3, the DNA is TGTGCCAGCAGTTACGTCACGGGACAGGTTGCCTACGAGCAGTACTTC. It specifies CASSYVTGQVAYEQYF.

The V gene is TRBV28, the J gene TRBJ2-7, with TRBD1 matching 7 bases. This CDR3 is 16 amino acids long. Germline CDR1 and CDR2: MDHEN and SYDVKM. V was pared by 6 bases and J by 1 base, with 12 bases of the junction left unmatched. The CDR3 DNA sequence: TGTGCCAGCAGACCTCTCCGGGACAGTAATTCCTACGAGCAGTACTTC. It encodes CASRPLRDSNSYEQYF.

V usage is TRBV27 and J usage is TRBJ1-5, with a possible D match to TRBD1 (6 bases). Per germline, CDR1 MNHEY and CDR2 SMNVEV (reference sequence). The V end lost 3 bases, the J end lost 7 bases, and 10 bases lay between the germline ends. This CDR3 comprises 13 residues. The CDR3, as DNA: TGTGCCAGCAGTTTCCTACAGGGCCAGCCCCAGCATTTT. Amino acid sequence: CASSFLQGQPQHF.